Presented here are 4 T cell receptor beta chains from one specimen sequenced in a study of human T cells and chemical hapten exposure. Each CDR3 protein gets one entry after TCRdb re-called the RACE reads with MiXCR. This table has about 82,000 distinct CDR3 sequences, approximately 6.6% appearing once. Specified time point: patch test 2, 6 weeks after DPC sensitization. Noted treatment: therapeutic diphenylcyclopropenone sensitization with weekly scalp DPC. Sequencing used whole blood, obtained in connection with sensitization to the hapten diphenylcyclopropenone (DPC). The receptors derive from a woman in her twenties or thirties with alopecia areata. Some clones in this sample may be carry-over from other donors' samples.

This CDR3 reads CASSPAGARKETQYF. DNA of the CDR3: TGTGCCAGCAGCCCCGCCGGGGCGCGGAAAGAGACCCAGTACTTC. V usage is TRBV11-2 and J usage is TRBJ2-5; D tentatively reads TRBD1 or TRBD2 (5 bases each). CDR1 and CDR2 from the germline V gene are SGHAT and FQNNGV. The CDR3 loop spans 15 amino acids. Trimming took 5 bases from V and 3 from J, leaving 16 bases between them.

The gene calls are TRBV11-1 and TRBJ2-1; D is unclear. The CDR3 consists of 14 residues. The V gene lost 2 bases and the J gene lost 10 bases, with 15 bases spanning the gap. Germline V CDR1 and CDR2: SGHAT, FQDESV (reference sequence). The CDR3 DNA reads TGTGCCAGCAGCTTAATGGGAAGGGCGGAGGAGCAGTTCTTC. Its translation: CASSLMGRAEEQFF.

This clonotype turned up a few times. The chain's CDR3 is CASSRGSSYNEQFF. CDR3 nucleotides: TGTGCCAGCAGCCGGGGGAGCTCCTACAATGAGCAGTTCTTC. The rearrangement links TRBV12-3 or TRBV12-4 to TRBJ2-1; possibly TRBD2 for D (6 bases). The V end was cut by 6 bases, the J end by 0 bases, with 9 bases between. The CDR3 covers 14 residues.

A few counts support this clonotype. The chain carries TRBV3-1 and TRBJ2-1; D remains ambiguous. Trimming left V 1 base short and J 0 bases short, with 13 bases between. The germline gives CDR1 LGHDT, CDR2 YNNKEL (reference sequence). The CDR3 is 17 residues long. The CDR3 region is CASSQGFYQTSYNEQFF. For the CDR3, the DNA is TGTGCCAGCAGCCAAGGTTTCTACCAAACCTCCTACAATGAGCAGTTCTTC.